The entry that follows covers one T cell receptor (beta chain) sequence. Its target antigen remains unknown. No base quality values were provided; no much bigger clone lies one nucleotide off. The data are from a study of T cell repertoires in cytomegalovirus infection (dated by TCRdb to the late 2010s). Concerning the study at large: Donor HLA type was relevant to the analysis, because carriage of CMV infection together with the matching HLA type was indicated by public TCR beta signatures. Overall study outcomes, separate from this receptor: In both this cohort and an independent cohort of approximately 350 donors, the cumulative frequency of public TCR beta family members distinguished carriers of CMV infection plus the relevant HLA type. The ex vivo response was dominated by HLA-C-restricted CMV-specific TCR beta clonotypes, which also provided the single most frequent clonotype in two of eight donors.

The reads were generated on an Illumina HiSeq 1500. TCRdb reprocessed the public reads (quality trimming at Q25 with fastp, clone calling with MiXCR) and kept in-frame beta chains. One record per CDR3 amino acid sequence lists the most common genes and DNA. This sample lists about 180,000 distinct CDR3 sequences; about a sixth were detected once. The top ten constitute under 30% of the sample. The germline ends are 15 bases apart after V is trimmed by 6 bases and J by 1 base. The CDR3 contains 15 residues, cysteine and phenylalanine counted. The DNA shown is the 45-base CDR3, in frame from base 1. Taken from the germline V gene, the CDR1 and CDR2 loops are MDHEN and SYDVKM.

The receptor chain draws on TRBV28 and TRBJ1-1; the D gene is unclear. The TCR originated in a human donor in good health (CMV status not recorded). Some clones in this sample may be carry-over from other donors' samples. The sample was CD8+ T cells from PBMCs. The CDR3 here reads CASRYKGSRNTEAFF. The nucleotide sequence is given as TGTGCCAGCAGGTATAAGGGAAGTAGGAACACTGAAGCTTTCTTT.